This entry lists 19 T cell receptor beta chains sequenced from one sample in a study of brain T cells in children with intractable seizures (dated by TCRdb to 2020 to 2023). In light of the paper, this sample's time point label describes: resected brain tissue, or blood drawn just prior to surgery. Library prep was done by the immunoSEQ multiplex PCR assay. As stored in TCRdb, this immuneACCESS dataset retains in-frame rearrangements with V and J assigned. A fraction of the clones does not appear; measured against another copy, unresolved V genes explain less than half of the discrepancy, and the remainder lacks a known reason. The sample table holds around 38,000 clones, of which 90% were seen once. The ten largest make up around 5.9% of the sample. This specimen consisted of peripheral blood, obtained at surgery. The receptors were gathered from a girl aged 2 to 10 with tuberous sclerosis and intractable seizures.

The V and J genes are TRBV6-5 and TRBJ1-2; 8 nucleotides align to TRBD1. The CDR3 runs 15 residues. Germline trimming cut 6 bases from V and 1 base from J; bases unmatched to any gene: 7. The germline V gene has CDR1 MNHEY and CDR2 SVGAGI. CDR3 region: CASSPGGANNYGYTF. Written as DNA, the CDR3 is TGTGCCAGCAGCCCAGGGGGCGCAAATAACTATGGCTACACCTTC.

This clone was seen a handful of times. V usage is TRBV21-1 and J usage is TRBJ1-5; TRBD1, the table's D call, was not compared with the DNA. TRBV21-1 is termed a pseudogene. This CDR3 region has 15 residues. The CDR3 DNA sequence: TGTGCCAGCTATACAGGGGCAGGGGGGCATCAGCCCCAGCATTTT. This codes for CASYTGAGGHQPQHF.

The chain carries TRBV5-1 and TRBJ2-3; 7 bases align to TRBD1. CDR1 SGHRS and CDR2 YFSETQ come from the germline V gene. The length of the CDR3 is 18 residues. J lost 6 bases, V lost 0 bases, and 16 bases had no gene match. CDR3 in amino acids: CASSLGGYNVDREDTQYF. Written as DNA, the CDR3 is TGCGCCAGCAGCTTGGGCGGATATAACGTCGACAGGGAGGATACGCAGTATTTT.

The genes are TRBV25-1 and TRBJ2-5; D possibly corresponds to TRBD1 (6 bases). V was clipped by 7 bases and J by 1 base, with 10 bases between them. The CDR3 covers 13 residues. Germline assignment: CDR1 MGHDK and CDR2 SYGVNS. The CDR3 DNA sequence: TGTGCCAGCAATCACAGGGTCCAAGAGACCCAGTACTTC. This codes for CASNHRVQETQYF.

The V and J genes are TRBV5-6 and TRBJ2-1, with 7 bases aligning to TRBD2. J gave up 3 bases and V 6 bases, and 6 bases lay outside the gene matches. The CDR3 totals 14 residues. The germline V gene encodes CDR1 SGHDT and CDR2 YYEEEE. CDR3 in DNA: TGTGCCAGCACCCTCAGCGGGGTCTACAATGAGCAGTTCTTC. It specifies CASTLSGVYNEQFF.

The V gene is TRBV14, the J gene TRBJ2-7; D might be TRBD1 (5 bases). Germline CDR1 and CDR2: SGHDN and FVKESK. V was pared by 0 bases and J by 1 base, with 10 bases between. CDR3 length: 15 amino acids. The CDR3 nucleotides are TGTGCCAGCAGCCAAGAAGGGGTGGTGTCCTACGAGCAGTACGTC. This codes for CASSQEGVVSYEQYV.

On this clone: The junction differs from germline at one of its ends, possibly a read error. This chain links TRBV6-5 with TRBJ1-6, with 8 bases aligning to TRBD1. CDR1 and CDR2 from the germline V gene are MNHEY and SVGAGI. CDR3 length: 16 amino acids. CDR3 nucleotides: TGTGCCAACAGTTCACAGGGGGAGGCCTATAATTCACCCCTCCACTTT. Amino acid sequence: CANSSQGEAYNSPLHF.

V is TRBV24-1 and J is TRBJ1-5, with a possible D match to TRBD1 (5 bases). Trimming removed 3 bases at V and 2 bases at J, with 13 bases between. This CDR3 has 16 amino acids. CDR1 is KGHDR and CDR2 is SFDVKD in the germline V gene. CDR3 coding DNA: TGTGCCACCAGTGATAGCGCGGGACTGCGCAATCAGCCCCAGCATTTT. Its protein is CATSDSAGLRNQPQHF.

This chain joins TRBV5-1 and TRBJ1-1; D may be TRBD1 (5 bases). CDR3 length: 13 amino acids. CDR1 is SGHRS and CDR2 is YFSETQ in the germline V gene. Deletions cut 5 bases from V and 3 bases from J, with 11 bases between. The CDR3 sequence: CASSKGTDTEAFF. In nucleotides, the CDR3 is TGCGCCAGCAGTAAGGGGACCGACACTGAAGCTTTCTTT.

V is TRBV5-1 and J is TRBJ1-5; perhaps TRBD1 as D (6 bases). Germline CDR1 SGHRS, CDR2 YFSETQ. CDR3 length: 17 amino acids. V gave up 2 bases and J gave up 5 bases, with 20 bases separating them. In DNA form, the CDR3 reads TGCGCCAGCAGCTTAGGGGGAACAGGGAGTCGGGATCAGCCCCAGCATTTT. This gives the protein CASSLGGTGSRDQPQHF.

V usage is TRBV15 and J usage is TRBJ2-7; D perhaps matches TRBD2 (6 bases). The CDR3 is 16 residues long. V lost 3 bases and J 0 bases, leaving 15 bases between the germline ends. The germline CDR1 and CDR2 sequences are LNHNV and YYDKDF (reference sequence). The CDR3 DNA follows: TGTGCCACCAGCAGGATAGGGACTCCTGACTCCTACGAGCAGTACTTC. It translates to CATSRIGTPDSYEQYF. Based on the CDR3 plus reference TRBV15 and TRBJ2-7, the full variable domain is DAMVIQNPRYQVTQFGKPVTLSCSQTLNHNVMYWYQQKSSQAPKLLFHYYDKDFNNEADTPDNFQSRRPNTSFCFLDIRSPGLGDTAMYLCATSRIGTPDSYEQYFGPGTRLTVT.

This clone has a single count. DNA for the CDR3: TGTGCCAGCAGCTTAGGAGGGACTGGGGCCAACGTCCTGACTTTC. This translates into CASSLGGTGANVLTF. The chain links TRBV11-2 to TRBJ2-6; D is perhaps TRBD2 (5 bases). This CDR3 spans 15 amino acids. The V gene's germline CDR1 is SGHAT and CDR2 FQNNGV. Trimming took off 1 base at V and 2 bases at J, with 6 bases between the two ends.

This clone has more than one count but fewer than ten. The rearrangement joins TRBV18 to TRBJ2-2; the D is unclear. The CDR3 totals 16 residues. Trimming took off 2 bases at V and 1 base at J, with 11 bases between the two ends. The germline CDR1 and CDR2 sequences are KGHSH and LQKENI. The CDR3 region has the DNA TGTGCCAGCTCACCAATGGCAGGCGAGAACACCGGGGAGCTGTTTTTT. Its translation: CASSPMAGENTGELFF. Together with reference TRBV18 and TRBJ2-2, the CDR3 gives the full variable domain: NAGVMQNPRHLVRRRGQEARLRCSPMKGHSHVYWYRQLPEEGLKFMVYLQKENIIDESGMPKERFSAEFPKEGPSILRIQQVVRGDSAAYFCASSPMAGENTGELFFGEGSRLTVL.

In its sample, this clone ranks as medium-sized. V and J are TRBV4-1 and TRBJ2-1; 8 bases match TRBD2. Germline loops: CDR1 MGHRA, CDR2 YSYEKL. CDR3 length: 16 amino acids. V dropped 3 bases and J dropped 4; count of bases not matched to a gene: 8. Here the CDR3 reads CASSQVAGSKYNEQFF. The DNA for the CDR3 is TGCGCCAGCAGCCAGGTAGCGGGAAGCAAATACAATGAGCAGTTCTTC.

The J gene is TRBJ1-2, the V gene TRBV13; D is unresolved. Germline assignment: CDR1 PRHDT and CDR2 FYEKMQ (reference sequence). CDR3 length equals 16 residues. V was trimmed by 3 bases and J by 2 bases, leaving 16 bases between them. CDR3: CASSFRPGHPNYGYTF. The CDR3 region has the DNA TGTGCCAGCAGCTTCCGACCGGGCCACCCCAACTATGGCTACACCTTC.

The chain has TRBV4-2 and TRBJ1-5; D is unclear. The germline V gene has CDR1 LGHNA and CDR2 YNFKEQ. The CDR3 is 17 residues long. Trimming took 0 bases from V and 0 from J, leaving 12 bases between them. The DNA of the CDR3 is TGTGCCAGCAGCCAAGATGGTTATACCTATAGCAATCAGCCCCAGCATTTT. This gives the protein CASSQDGYTYSNQPQHF.

The rearrangement joins TRBV7-2 to TRBJ1-5; D gene ambiguous. Trimming pared 1 base from V and 1 base from J, leaving 8 bases between. The CDR3 is 15 amino acids. Germline V lookup: CDR1 SGHTA, CDR2 FQGNSA. CDR3 in DNA: TGTGCCAGCAGCTTAGTCGTGAAAAGCAATCAGCCCCAGCATTTT. Its translation is CASSLVVKSNQPQHF. Supplemented by reference TRBV7-2 and TRBJ1-5, the full variable domain reads GAGVSQSPSNKVTEKGKDVELRCDPISGHTALYWYRQSLGQGLEFLIYFQGNSAPDKSGLPSDRFSAERTGGSVSTLTIQRTQQEDSAVYLCASSLVVKSNQPQHFGDGTRLSIL.

V usage is TRBV12-3 or TRBV12-4 and J usage is TRBJ2-1; D is unclear. This CDR3 is built from 11 residues. The V end lost 5 bases, the J end lost 10 bases, and 9 bases lay between the germline ends. The CDR3 region is CASSPLEEQFF. The CDR3 DNA reads as TGTGCCAGCAGTCCTTTAGAGGAGCAGTTCTTC.

This clone occurred a few times. The chain joins TRBV5-1 to TRBJ2-2; D call uncertain. V shed 2 bases and J shed 0 bases, with 5 bases lying between them. The CDR3 covers 14 residues. Germline-derived CDR1 and CDR2 are SGHRS and YFSETQ. The CDR3 loop is CASSLDTNTGELFF. The CDR3 DNA sequence: TGCGCCAGCAGCTTAGATACGAACACCGGGGAGCTGTTTTTT.